This T cell receptor (beta chain) was sequenced during a study of blood T cell repertoires in COVID-19. Study summary: PBMCs, B-cell-depleted T cells, or T cells were the source of the cDNA or gDNA that made up the material.

The V and J ends lost 0 bases and 5 bases, in that order; junction bases with no gene match: 7. Looked up from germline, CDR1 is GTSNPN and CDR2 is SVGIG (reference sequence). The CDR3 covers 15 residues. Assay: immunoSEQ multiplex PCR; the TCRdb copy retains only in-frame clones and omits some. The sample carries about 130,000 clones, approximately 85% recorded once. The sequencing sample was made of peripheral blood. This TCR came from a man older than 75 with active or convalescent COVID-19. This chain links TRBV30 with TRBJ2-3; 8 positions agree with TRBD2. Here the CDR3 reads CAWSVFGGALDTQYF. The CDR3 DNA sequence: TGTGCCTGGAGTGTTTTCGGGGGGGCATTAGATACGCAGTATTTT.